Presented here are 30 T cell receptor beta chains from one specimen sequenced in a study of blood T cell repertoires in COVID-19. Produced via immunoSEQ multiplex PCR; TCRdb's table is partial and in-frame only. This table has about 180,000 clones, almost 80% appearing once. Sequencing was performed on PBMCs or T cells enriched from blood (not recorded which). The receptors come from a woman in her forties or fifties who had recovered from COVID-19.

This rearrangement joins TRBV29-1 to TRBJ2-2; TRBD2 matches at 8 bases. In germline, CDR1 is SQVTM, CDR2 ANQGSEA. The CDR3 extends over 15 amino acids. Germline trimming cut 4 bases from V and 1 base from J; bases unmatched to any gene: 5. The CDR3, as DNA: TGCAGCGTTGCGGGAGCGGGGGTGAACACCGGGGAGCTGTTTTTT. Its protein is CSVAGAGVNTGELFF.

The gene calls are TRBV29-1 and TRBJ2-3, with D perhaps matching TRBD2 (5 bases). This CDR3 contains 10 residues. Trimming pared 6 bases from V and 5 bases from J, leaving 6 bases between. CDR1 SQVTM and CDR2 ANQGSEA come from the germline V gene. CDR3 amino acids: CSVEGDTQYF. CDR3 bases: TGCAGCGTAGAGGGAGATACGCAGTATTTT.

The chain carries TRBV7-9 and TRBJ1-4; no clear D gene. The V end lost 1 base, the J end lost 7 bases, and 10 bases lay between the germline ends. The CDR3 sequence is 14 residues long. The V gene's germline CDR1 is SEHNR and CDR2 FQNEAQ (reference sequence). The CDR3 bases are TGTGCCAGCAGCTTAGAGGGCGCGGGTGAAAAACTGTTTTTT. This encodes CASSLEGAGEKLFF.

This clone showed up just a few times. The chain has TRBV7-2 and TRBJ1-2, with D maybe TRBD1 (6 bases). Deletions cut 6 bases from V and 4 bases from J, with 9 bases between. From germline, CDR1 is SGHTA and CDR2 FQGNSA. The CDR3 is made up of 12 amino acids. CDR3 nucleotide sequence: TGTGCCAGCAGTTCGGACAGCTATGGCTACACCTTC. This translates into CASSSDSYGYTF.

The rearrangement joins TRBV7-2 to TRBJ2-3; possibly TRBD2 for D (5 bases). Per the germline V gene, CDR1 is SGHTA and CDR2 is FQGNSA. V was trimmed by 6 bases and J by 0 bases, leaving 16 bases between them. The CDR3 loop spans 16 amino acids. CDR3 nucleotides: TGTGCCAGCAGGCTTGGACTCGGGGATAGCACAGATACGCAGTATTTT. Translated, it gives CASRLGLGDSTDTQYF.

CDR3 nucleotides: TGTGCCAGCAGTACTGCCGGGGGGGCCACCTATGGCTACACCTTC. The encoded protein is CASSTAGGATYGYTF. The V call is TRBV28, the J call TRBJ1-2; possible D gene TRBD1, 6 bases. Germline V gene lookup returns CDR1 MDHEN and CDR2 SYDVKM. The CDR3 length is 15 residues. The ends were cut back, 5 bases at V and 4 bases at J, with 17 bases in the middle.

A few counts support this clone. The rearrangement uses TRBV28 and TRBJ1-4, with D possibly matching TRBD1 (5 bases). Germline lookup yields CDR1 MDHEN and CDR2 SYDVKM. The length of the CDR3 is 14 residues. Trimming shortened V by 9 bases and J by 1 base, and 12 bases separated the two germline ends. CDR3 amino acids: CASTYGGTNEKLFF. Here the CDR3 DNA reads TGTGCCAGTACCTACGGGGGAACTAATGAAAAACTGTTTTTT.

The chain carries TRBV6-4 and TRBJ2-3; TRBD1 agrees at 7 bases. There are 15 residues in the CDR3. The germline V gene encodes CDR1 MRHNA and CDR2 SNTAGT. V dropped 5 bases and J dropped 4; count of bases not matched to a gene: 9. CDR3 in DNA: TGTGCCAGCAGTACCCACCCGGGACAGCCAGATACGCAGTATTTT. This encodes CASSTHPGQPDTQYF.

The chain uses TRBV29-1 and TRBJ2-3; 7 bases agree with TRBD1. The V and J ends lost 7 bases and 2 bases, in that order; junction bases with no gene match: 6. Germline-derived CDR1 and CDR2 are SQVTM and ANQGSEA. The CDR3 loop spans 13 amino acids. CDR3 amino acids: CSARDSFTDTQYF. CDR3 nucleotides: TGCAGCGCTAGGGACAGCTTCACAGATACGCAGTATTTT.

This chain joins TRBV7-9 and TRBJ2-3; possible D gene TRBD2, 6 bases. The germline gives CDR1 SEHNR, CDR2 FQNEAQ (reference sequence). V lost 2 bases and J lost 8, with 11 bases in between. This CDR3 contains 13 residues. For the CDR3, the DNA is TGTGCCAGCAGCTTACGGGACTTCTTTACGCAGTATTTT. Translation: CASSLRDFFTQYF.

The chain joins TRBV27 to TRBJ1-2; D not resolved. The CDR3 runs 15 residues. Trimming shortened V by 4 bases and J by 6 bases, and 18 bases separated the two germline ends. Germline V lookup: CDR1 MNHEY, CDR2 SMNVEV (reference sequence). The CDR3 region is CASSSRAGAYNGYTF. The CDR3 coding sequence is TGTGCCAGCAGTTCGCGGGCGGGTGCCTACAATGGCTACACCTTC.

The chain links TRBV7-9 to TRBJ2-1, with 9 bases identical to TRBD2. Per the germline V gene, CDR1 is SEHNR and CDR2 is FQNEAQ (reference sequence). This CDR3 is 16 amino acids long. J gave up 6 bases and V 5 bases, and 11 bases lay outside the gene matches. The CDR3 reads CASSSITGTSPNEQFF. CDR3 bases: TGTGCCAGCAGCAGCATCACCGGGACTAGCCCCAATGAGCAGTTCTTC.

The chain is built from TRBV18 and TRBJ1-2; TRBD1 might be the D (6 bases). This CDR3 is built from 15 residues. Trimming removed 3 bases at V and 4 bases at J, with 15 bases between. CDR1 and CDR2 (germline): KGHSH, LQKENI. CDR3 coding DNA: TGTGCCAGCTCACCGCAAAGGACAGTGATCTATGGCTACACCTTC. Amino acids: CASSPQRTVIYGYTF.

This sequence joins TRBV18 and TRBJ1-5; 7 bases fit TRBD1. Looked up from germline, CDR1 is KGHSH and CDR2 is LQKENI. V gave up 2 bases and J gave up 4 bases; unmatched junction bases: 5. The CDR3 is 15 residues long. The CDR3 nucleotides are TGTGCCAGCTCACCATTTCAGGGGGAGAATCAGCCCCAGCATTTT. The encoded protein is CASSPFQGENQPQHF.

This chain joins TRBV5-4 and TRBJ2-5; TRBD2 might be the D (5 bases). CDR1 SGHNT and CDR2 YYREEE come from the germline V gene (reference sequence). V lost 6 bases, J lost 2 bases, and 11 bases lay in between. The CDR3 is 13 residues long. CDR3 bases: TGTGCCAGCACGCTGGGAGCTCAAGAGACCCAGTACTTC. This codes for CASTLGAQETQYF.

The chain uses TRBV7-9 and TRBJ1-2, with 8 bases fitting TRBD1. Germline lookup yields CDR1 SEHNR and CDR2 FQNEAQ (reference sequence). Trimming took 5 bases from V and 1 from J; bases not matched to a gene: 0. CDR3 size: 13 residues. In DNA, the CDR3 is TGTGCCAGCAGCGGACAGGGTAACTATGGCTACACCTTC. Protein product: CASSGQGNYGYTF.

The chain has TRBV9 and TRBJ2-1; 13 nucleotides agree with TRBD2. The CDR3 consists of 16 residues. V lost 0 bases, J lost 8 bases, and 5 bases stayed unmatched. The germline V gene has CDR1 SGDLS and CDR2 YYNGEE. CDR3 in amino acids: CASSVGLAGGRDEQFF. The DNA of the CDR3 is TGTGCCAGCAGCGTAGGACTAGCGGGAGGTAGGGATGAGCAGTTCTTC.

This clone was observed a single time. The chain links TRBV5-1 to TRBJ2-5, with 13 bases matching TRBD2. The junction had 3 bases not matched to a gene; V was cut back by 3 bases and J by 1 base. Germline loops: CDR1 SGHRS, CDR2 YFSETQ. This CDR3 is built from 16 residues. CDR3 DNA: TGCGCCAGCAGCTCGGGACTAGCGGGATTCCAAGAGACCCAGTACTTC. Translation gives CASSSGLAGFQETQYF.

CDR3 nucleotide sequence: TGTGCCAGCAGCCGGGAAACTAGCGGGGATTACAATGAGCAGTTCTTC. This codes for CASSRETSGDYNEQFF. The chain carries TRBV4-2 and TRBJ2-1; 10 positions match TRBD2. The CDR3 runs 16 residues. Losses at the gene ends were 4 bases for V and 4 bases for J; bases not matched to a gene: 7. The germline CDR1 and CDR2 sequences are LGHNA and YNFKEQ.

The chain joins TRBV6-5 to TRBJ1-2; no clear D gene. V was cut by 4 bases and J by 2 bases, with 11 bases left in between. CDR1 is MNHEY, CDR2 SVGAGI, per germline. The CDR3 consists of 14 residues. CDR3 amino acids: CASSSPRLNYGYTF. The DNA for the CDR3 is TGTGCCAGCAGTTCCCCCCGACTGAACTATGGCTACACCTTC.

V usage is TRBV14 and J usage is TRBJ2-7; possibly TRBD2 for D (6 bases). CDR3 length: 14 residues. Deletions cut 2 bases from V and 5 bases from J, with 13 bases between. Germline V CDR1 and CDR2: SGHDN, FVKESK. CDR3 sequence reads: CASSQILTSNEQYF. The CDR3 DNA sequence: TGTGCCAGCAGCCAAATCCTGACTAGTAACGAGCAGTACTTC.

This chain joins TRBV19 and TRBJ1-5, with D possibly being TRBD1 (5 bases). The CDR3 has 16 amino acids. V dropped 4 bases and J dropped 2 bases, with 15 bases sitting between them. The V gene's germline CDR1 is LNHDA and CDR2 SQIVND (reference sequence). The DNA for the CDR3 is TGTGCCAGTAGTACCACCGCGGGGGTCGGCAATCAGCCCCAGCATTTT. Translating gives CASSTTAGVGNQPQHF.

The rearrangement links TRBV6-5 to TRBJ2-2; weak D call: TRBD2 (6 bases). This CDR3 spans 16 amino acids. Trimming took 0 bases from V and 9 from J, leaving 17 bases between them. From germline, CDR1 is MNHEY and CDR2 SVGAGI. In DNA, the CDR3 is TGTGCCAGCAGTTACTCAGGAAAGGAGGGCAGGTGGGAGCTGTTTTTT. The encoded protein is CASSYSGKEGRWELFF.

The chain has TRBV19 and TRBJ1-1; the match to TRBD1 covers 8 bases. This CDR3 comprises 13 residues. The ends lost 3 bases at V and 5 bases at J; junction bases unmatched: 2. The germline CDR1 and CDR2 sequences are LNHDA and SQIVND (reference sequence). Here the CDR3 reads CASSINRGTEAFF. Here the CDR3 DNA reads TGTGCCAGTAGTATCAACAGGGGGACTGAAGCTTTCTTT.

The sample holds one count of this clone. The chain uses TRBV11-2 and TRBJ1-2; the D gene is possibly TRBD1 (5 bases). There are 13 residues in the CDR3. Germline V gives CDR1 SGHAT, CDR2 FQNNGV. V lost 5 bases to trimming and J lost 2 bases, with 9 bases between them. CDR3: CASSRTGNYGYTF. The CDR3 coding sequence is TGTGCCAGCAGCCGAACAGGAAACTATGGCTACACCTTC.

The genes are TRBV24-1 and TRBJ2-1, with 10 nucleotides matching TRBD1. This CDR3 is 15 amino acids long. After removal of 5 bases from V and 8 bases from J, the junction contained 8 bases not matched to a gene. Germline CDR1 is KGHDR and CDR2 is SFDVKD. The CDR3 sequence: CATSGTDRGLDEQFF. The CDR3 bases are TGTGCCACCAGTGGGACGGACAGGGGGTTAGATGAGCAGTTCTTC.

The V and J genes are TRBV4-2 and TRBJ2-3; weak D call: TRBD2 (6 bases). This CDR3 comprises 17 residues. The V and J ends lost 0 bases and 6 bases respectively, with 19 bases between them. Germline values: CDR1 LGHNA, CDR2 YNFKEQ. CDR3 nucleotides: TGTGCCAGCAGCCAAGAAAGGGACTTAGCTAGTTTGGATACGCAGTATTTT. As protein: CASSQERDLASLDTQYF.

The V gene is TRBV30, the J gene TRBJ2-7; 10 positions match TRBD2. The CDR3 contains 13 residues. V was pared by 2 bases and J by 3 bases, with 1 base of the junction left unmatched. Germline V lookup: CDR1 GTSNPN, CDR2 SVGIG (reference sequence). The CDR3 DNA sequence: TGTGCCTGGAGTAGGACTAGCGGCTACGAGCAGTACTTC. Protein sequence: CAWSRTSGYEQYF.

This clone was detected a few times. The rearrangement links TRBV3-1 (or the pseudogene TRBV3-2) to TRBJ1-6, with TRBD1 matching 10 bases. The V gene's germline CDR1 is LGHDT and CDR2 YNNKEL (reference sequence). The CDR3 consists of 14 residues. The V segment lost 7 bases and the J segment 7 bases; nucleotides outside the gene matches: 4. The DNA of the CDR3 is TGTGCCAGCAACCCGGGACAGGGGAATTCACCCCTCCACTTT. Its translation: CASNPGQGNSPLHF.

CDR3 DNA sequence: TGTGCCAGTAGTAGGGCGACAGGGAGGATAGGGGAGCTGTTTTTT. This sequence encodes CASSRATGRIGELFF. V usage is TRBV19 and J usage is TRBJ2-2; D perhaps matches TRBD1 (7 bases). V was clipped by 4 bases and J by 8 bases, with 17 bases between them. Per the germline V gene, CDR1 is LNHDA and CDR2 is SQIVND (reference sequence). The length of the CDR3 is 15 residues.